This T cell receptor beta chain was sequenced during a study of T cell responses to AZD1222 COVID-19 vaccine. The study, taken as a whole, reports: Researchers report vaccine-associated CD4 TCRs spanning spike, with dominance at 160-218 and 743-854. Possibly, clonal diversity was underestimated; donors were largely white British and included more females. Baseline seropositivity occurred in only 5 to 7 AZD1222 recipients. Repertoires were collected only later (after the peak T cell response had occurred).

Germline CDR1 SGHDN, CDR2 FVKESK. The CDR3 consists of 14 residues. The V gene lost 2 bases and the J gene lost 2 bases, with 7 bases spanning the gap. The repertoire was sequenced with immunoSEQ multiplex PCR; TCRdb's copy has only in-frame clones and lacks some. Among roughly 150,000 clones, about 90% were seen once, and the ten largest hold roughly 5%. With respect to this clone: Its specificity is unknown.

This receptor was identified in an adult in good health. The rearrangement uses TRBV14 and TRBJ2-4, with D uncertain. The source was peripheral blood, collected on day 0 of AZD1222 vaccination. CDR3 sequence: CASSQRGSKNIQYF. CDR3 nucleotides: TGTGCCAGCAGCCAACGCGGTTCCAAAAACATTCAGTACTTC.